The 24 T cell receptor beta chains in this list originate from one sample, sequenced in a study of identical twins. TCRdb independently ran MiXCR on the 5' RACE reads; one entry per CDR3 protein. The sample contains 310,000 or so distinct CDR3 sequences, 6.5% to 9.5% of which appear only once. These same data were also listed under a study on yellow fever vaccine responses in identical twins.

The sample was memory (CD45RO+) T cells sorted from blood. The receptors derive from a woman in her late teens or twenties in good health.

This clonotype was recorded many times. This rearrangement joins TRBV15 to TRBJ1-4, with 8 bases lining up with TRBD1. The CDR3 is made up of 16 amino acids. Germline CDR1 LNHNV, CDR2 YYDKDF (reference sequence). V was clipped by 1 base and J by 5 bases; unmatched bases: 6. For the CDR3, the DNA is TGTGCCACCAGCAGAGGACAGGGGTTTTTGAATGAAAAACTGTTTTTT. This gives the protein CATSRGQGFLNEKLFF.

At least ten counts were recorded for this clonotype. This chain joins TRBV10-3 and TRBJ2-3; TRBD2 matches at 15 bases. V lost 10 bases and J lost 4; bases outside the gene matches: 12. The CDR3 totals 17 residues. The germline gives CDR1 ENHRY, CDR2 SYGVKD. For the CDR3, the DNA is TGTGCCACCCGTCAAGGACTAGCGGGAGGGAAGGCAGATACGCAGTATTTT. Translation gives CATRQGLAGGKADTQYF.

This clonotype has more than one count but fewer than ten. The CDR3 is CASSGPGSIYGYTF. The CDR3 nucleotides are TGTGCCAGCAGTGGACCCGGGAGTATCTATGGCTACACCTTC. The chain links TRBV2 to TRBJ1-2; D remains unclear. Deletions cut 4 bases from V and 4 bases from J, with 13 bases between. Germline V CDR1 and CDR2: SNHLY, FYNNEI. The CDR3 loop spans 14 amino acids.

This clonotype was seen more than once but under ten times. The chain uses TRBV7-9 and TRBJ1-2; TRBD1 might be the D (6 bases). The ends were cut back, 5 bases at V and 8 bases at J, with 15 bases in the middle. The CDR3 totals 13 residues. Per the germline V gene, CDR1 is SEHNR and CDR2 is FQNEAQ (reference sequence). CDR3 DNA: TGTGCCAGCAGCCCACAGGGCGCGGGAGGCTACACCTTC. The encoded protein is CASSPQGAGGYTF.

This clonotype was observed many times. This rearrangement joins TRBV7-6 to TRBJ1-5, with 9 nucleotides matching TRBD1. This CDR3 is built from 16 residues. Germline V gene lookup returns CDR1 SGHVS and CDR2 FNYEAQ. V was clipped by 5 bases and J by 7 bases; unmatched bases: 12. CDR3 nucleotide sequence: TGTGCCAGCAGCCTCCCAGATCGACAGGGGGAACAGCCCCAGCATTTT. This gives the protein CASSLPDRQGEQPQHF. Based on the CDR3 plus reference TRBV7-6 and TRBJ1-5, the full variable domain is GAGVSQSPRYKVTKRGQDVALRCDPISGHVSLYWYRQALGQGPEFLTYFNYEAQQDKSGLPNDRFSAERPEGSISTLTIQRTEQRDSAMYRCASSLPDRQGEQPQHFGDGTRLSIL.

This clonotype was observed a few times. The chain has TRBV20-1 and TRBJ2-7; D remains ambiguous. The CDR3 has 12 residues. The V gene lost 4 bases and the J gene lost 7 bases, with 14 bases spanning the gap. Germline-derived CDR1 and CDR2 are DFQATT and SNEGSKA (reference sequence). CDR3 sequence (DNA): TGCAGTGCTATGGGTGGAGTGAGTGAGCAGTACGTC. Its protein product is CSAMGGVSEQYV.

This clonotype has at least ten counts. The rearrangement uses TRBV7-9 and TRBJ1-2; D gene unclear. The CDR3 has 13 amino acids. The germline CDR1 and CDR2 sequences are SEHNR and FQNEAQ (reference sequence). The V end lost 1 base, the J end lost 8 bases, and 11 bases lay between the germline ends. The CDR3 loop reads CASSLDGIGGYTF. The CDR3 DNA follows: TGTGCCAGCAGCTTAGACGGAATCGGGGGCTACACCTTC.

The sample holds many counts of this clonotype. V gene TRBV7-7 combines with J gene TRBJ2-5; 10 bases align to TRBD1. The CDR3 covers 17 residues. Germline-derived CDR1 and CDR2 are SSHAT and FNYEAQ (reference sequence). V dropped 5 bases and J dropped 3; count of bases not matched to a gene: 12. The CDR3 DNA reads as TGTGCCAGCAGCCCTGACAGGGGGCTCTACGGTAAAGAGACCCAGTACTTC. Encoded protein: CASSPDRGLYGKETQYF.

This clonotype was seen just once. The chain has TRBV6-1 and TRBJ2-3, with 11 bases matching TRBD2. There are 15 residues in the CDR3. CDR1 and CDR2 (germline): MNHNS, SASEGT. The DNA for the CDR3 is TGTGGTAGCAGTGATTTAGCGGGAGGGCCAGATACGCAGTATTTT. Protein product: CGSSDLAGGPDTQYF.

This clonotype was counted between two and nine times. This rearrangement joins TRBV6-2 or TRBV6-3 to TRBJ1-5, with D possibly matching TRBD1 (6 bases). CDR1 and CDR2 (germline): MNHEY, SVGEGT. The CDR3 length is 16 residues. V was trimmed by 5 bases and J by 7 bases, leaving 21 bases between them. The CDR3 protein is CASSNTKGGSPQPQHF. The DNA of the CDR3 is TGTGCCAGCAGTAATACAAAAGGGGGATCCCCCCAGCCCCAGCATTTT.

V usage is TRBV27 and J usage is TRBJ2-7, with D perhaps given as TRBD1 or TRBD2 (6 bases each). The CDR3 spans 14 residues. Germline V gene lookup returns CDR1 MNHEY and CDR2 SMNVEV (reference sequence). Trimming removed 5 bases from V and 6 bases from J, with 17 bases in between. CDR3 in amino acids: CASSRTGRAGEQYF. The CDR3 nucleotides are TGTGCCAGCAGTCGTACAGGGAGAGCGGGCGAGCAGTACTTC.

CDR3 sequence reads: CSARPTPGQGVKWSENTIYF. CDR3 nucleotide sequence: TGCAGTGCTAGACCAACTCCGGGACAGGGGGTTAAGTGGAGTGAAAACACCATATATTTT. This chain links TRBV20-1 with TRBJ1-3; 11 nucleotides agree with TRBD1. V shed 2 bases, J shed 6 bases, and the junction held 21 bases outside the gene matches. This CDR3 has 20 amino acids. Looked up from germline, CDR1 is DFQATT and CDR2 is SNEGSKA (reference sequence).

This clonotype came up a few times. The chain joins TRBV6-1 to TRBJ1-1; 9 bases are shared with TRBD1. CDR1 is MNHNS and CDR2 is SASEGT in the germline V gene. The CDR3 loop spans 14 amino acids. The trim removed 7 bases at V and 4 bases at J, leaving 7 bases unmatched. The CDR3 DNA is TGTGCCAGCACTAAAGGACAGGGGTCCACTGAAGCTTTCTTT. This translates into CASTKGQGSTEAFF.

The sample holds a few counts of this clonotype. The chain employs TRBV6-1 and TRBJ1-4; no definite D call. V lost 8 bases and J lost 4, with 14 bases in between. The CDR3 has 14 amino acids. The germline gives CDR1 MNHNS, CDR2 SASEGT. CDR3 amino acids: CASSLGFSNEKLFF. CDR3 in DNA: TGTGCCAGCTCCCTGGGATTTAGTAATGAAAAACTGTTTTTT.

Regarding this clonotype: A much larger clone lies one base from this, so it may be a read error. CDR3 protein: CSAGMGTWEQFF. CDR3 DNA: TGCAGTGCCGGGATGGGGACTTGGGAGCAGTTCTTC. This chain connects TRBV20-1 to TRBJ2-1; D possibly corresponds to TRBD2 (6 bases). V was cut by 6 bases and J by 10 bases, with 16 bases left in between. The CDR3 loop spans 12 amino acids. Germline V gene sequence: CDR1 DFQATT, CDR2 SNEGSKA (reference sequence).

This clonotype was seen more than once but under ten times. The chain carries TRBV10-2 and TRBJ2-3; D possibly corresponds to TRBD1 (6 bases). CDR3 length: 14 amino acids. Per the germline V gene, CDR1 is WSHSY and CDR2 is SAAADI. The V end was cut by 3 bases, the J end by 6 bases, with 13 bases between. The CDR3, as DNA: TGCGCCAGCAGTGAACAGGGAGAGGCCGATACGCAGTATTTT. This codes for CASSEQGEADTQYF.

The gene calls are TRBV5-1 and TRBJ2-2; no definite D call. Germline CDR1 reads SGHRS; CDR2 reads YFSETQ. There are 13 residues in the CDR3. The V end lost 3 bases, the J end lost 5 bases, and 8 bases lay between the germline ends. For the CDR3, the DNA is TGCGCCAGCAGCTGGGCCCCGACCGGGGAGCTGTTTTTT. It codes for CASSWAPTGELFF.

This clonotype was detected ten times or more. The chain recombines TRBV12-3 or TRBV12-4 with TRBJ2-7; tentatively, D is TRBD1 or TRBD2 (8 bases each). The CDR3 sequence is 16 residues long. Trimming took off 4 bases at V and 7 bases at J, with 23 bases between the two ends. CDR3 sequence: CASSWGLVAGQDEQYF. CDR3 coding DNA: TGTGCCAGCAGTTGGGGTCTGGTAGCGGGACAGGATGAGCAGTACTTC.

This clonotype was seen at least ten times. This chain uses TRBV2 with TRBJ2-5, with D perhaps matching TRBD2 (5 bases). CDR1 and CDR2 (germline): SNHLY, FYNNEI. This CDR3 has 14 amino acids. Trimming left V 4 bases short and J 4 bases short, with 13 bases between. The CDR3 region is CASSVRDLRETQYF. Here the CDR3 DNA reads TGTGCCAGCAGTGTCCGGGATTTAAGAGAGACCCAGTACTTC.

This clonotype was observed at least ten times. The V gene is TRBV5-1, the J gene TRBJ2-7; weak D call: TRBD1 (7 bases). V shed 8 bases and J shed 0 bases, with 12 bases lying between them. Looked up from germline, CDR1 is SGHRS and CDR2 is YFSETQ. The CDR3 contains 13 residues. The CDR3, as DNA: TGCGCCAGGGACTACAGGGGCTCCTACGAGCAGTACTTC. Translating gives CARDYRGSYEQYF.

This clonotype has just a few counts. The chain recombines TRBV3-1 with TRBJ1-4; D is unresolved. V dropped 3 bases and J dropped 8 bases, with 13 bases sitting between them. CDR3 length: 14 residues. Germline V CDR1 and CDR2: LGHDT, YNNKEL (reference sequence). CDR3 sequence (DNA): TGTGCCAGCAGCCAGGGAGCAGGAGGCGAAAAACTGTTTTTT. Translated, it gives CASSQGAGGEKLFF.

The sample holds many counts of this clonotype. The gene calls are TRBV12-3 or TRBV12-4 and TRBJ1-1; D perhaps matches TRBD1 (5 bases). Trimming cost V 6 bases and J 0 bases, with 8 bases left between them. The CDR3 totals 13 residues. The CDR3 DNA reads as TGTGCCAGCAGGCGACAGATGAACACTGAAGCTTTCTTT. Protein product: CASRRQMNTEAFF.

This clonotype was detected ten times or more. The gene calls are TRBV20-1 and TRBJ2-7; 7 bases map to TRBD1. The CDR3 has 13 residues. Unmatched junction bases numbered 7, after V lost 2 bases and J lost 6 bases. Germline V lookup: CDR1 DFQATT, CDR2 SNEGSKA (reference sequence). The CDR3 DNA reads TGCAGTGCTAGAACAGGGGTTTCGGTCGAGCAGTACTTC. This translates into CSARTGVSVEQYF.

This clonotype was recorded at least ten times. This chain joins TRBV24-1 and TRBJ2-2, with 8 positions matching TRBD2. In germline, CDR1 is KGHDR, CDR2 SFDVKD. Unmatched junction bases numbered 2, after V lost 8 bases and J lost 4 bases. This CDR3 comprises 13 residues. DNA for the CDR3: TGTGCCACCAAAACTAGCGGCACCGGGGAGCTGTTTTTT. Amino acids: CATKTSGTGELFF.